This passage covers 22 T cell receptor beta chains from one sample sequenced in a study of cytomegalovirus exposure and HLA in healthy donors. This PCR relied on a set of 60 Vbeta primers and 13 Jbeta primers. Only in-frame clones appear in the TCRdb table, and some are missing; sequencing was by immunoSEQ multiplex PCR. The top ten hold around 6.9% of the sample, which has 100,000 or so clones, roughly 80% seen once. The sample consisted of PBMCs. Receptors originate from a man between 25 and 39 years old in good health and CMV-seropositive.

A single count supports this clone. In DNA form, the CDR3 reads TGTGCCAGCTCACCAAATGGCTGGACTGAAGCTTTCTTT. Protein sequence: CASSPNGWTEAFF. The chain recombines TRBV18 with TRBJ1-1; D is unclear. The V gene lost 2 bases and the J gene lost 5 bases, with 9 bases spanning the gap. CDR1 is KGHSH, CDR2 LQKENI, per germline. The CDR3 has 13 residues. Filled out from reference TRBV18 and TRBJ1-1, the complete variable domain reads NAGVMQNPRHLVRRRGQEARLRCSPMKGHSHVYWYRQLPEEGLKFMVYLQKENIIDESGMPKERFSAEFPKEGPSILRIQQVVRGDSAAYFCASSPNGWTEAFFGQGTRLTVV.

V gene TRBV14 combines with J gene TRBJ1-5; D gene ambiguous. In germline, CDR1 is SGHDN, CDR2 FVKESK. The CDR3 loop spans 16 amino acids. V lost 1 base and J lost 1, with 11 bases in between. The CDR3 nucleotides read TGTGCCAGCAGCCAAGTGGCCGGGGAGAGCAATCAGCCCCAGCATTTT. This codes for CASSQVAGESNQPQHF.

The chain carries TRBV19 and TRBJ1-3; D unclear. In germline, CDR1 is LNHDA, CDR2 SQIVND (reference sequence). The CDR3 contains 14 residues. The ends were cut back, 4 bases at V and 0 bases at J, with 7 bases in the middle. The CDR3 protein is CASSSAGSGNTIYF. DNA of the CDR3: TGTGCCAGTAGTAGCGCGGGCTCTGGAAACACCATATATTTT.

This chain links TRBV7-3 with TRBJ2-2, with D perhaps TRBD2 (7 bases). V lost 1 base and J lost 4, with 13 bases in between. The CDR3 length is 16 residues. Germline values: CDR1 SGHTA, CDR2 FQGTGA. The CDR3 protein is CASSLIGGDPTGELFF. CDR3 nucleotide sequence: TGTGCCAGCAGCTTAATAGGGGGGGACCCCACCGGGGAGCTGTTTTTT.

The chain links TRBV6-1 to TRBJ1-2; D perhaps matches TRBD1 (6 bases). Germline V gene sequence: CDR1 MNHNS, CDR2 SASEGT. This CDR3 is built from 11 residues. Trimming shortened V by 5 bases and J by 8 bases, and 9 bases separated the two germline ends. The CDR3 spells CASSNRDGYTF. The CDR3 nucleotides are TGTGCCAGCAGTAACAGGGACGGCTACACCTTC.

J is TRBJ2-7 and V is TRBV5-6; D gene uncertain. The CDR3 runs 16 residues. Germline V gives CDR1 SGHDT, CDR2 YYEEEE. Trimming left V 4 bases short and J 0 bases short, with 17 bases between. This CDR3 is CASSLPTRSSSYEQYF. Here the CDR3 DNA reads TGTGCCAGCAGCCTACCGACACGGTCAAGCTCCTACGAGCAGTACTTC.

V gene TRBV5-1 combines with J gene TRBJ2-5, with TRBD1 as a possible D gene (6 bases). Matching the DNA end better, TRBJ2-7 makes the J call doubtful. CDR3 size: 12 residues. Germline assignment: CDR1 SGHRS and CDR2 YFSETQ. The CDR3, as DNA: TGCGCCAGCAGCTTGCAGGGGTACGAGCAGTACTTC. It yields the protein CASSLQGYEQYF.

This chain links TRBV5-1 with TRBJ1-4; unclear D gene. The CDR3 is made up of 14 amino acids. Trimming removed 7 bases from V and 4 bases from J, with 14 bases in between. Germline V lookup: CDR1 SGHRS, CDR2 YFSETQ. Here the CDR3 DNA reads TGCGCCAGCTGTTTGGGTGACTTTAATGAAAAACTGTTTTTT. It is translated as CASCLGDFNEKLFF.

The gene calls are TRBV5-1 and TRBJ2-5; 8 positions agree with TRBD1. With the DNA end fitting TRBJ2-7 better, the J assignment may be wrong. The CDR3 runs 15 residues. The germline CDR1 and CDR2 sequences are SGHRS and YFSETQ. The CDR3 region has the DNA TGCGCCAGCAGCTTGGGACAGGGGTTCTCCTACGAGCAGTACTTC. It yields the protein CASSLGQGFSYEQYF.

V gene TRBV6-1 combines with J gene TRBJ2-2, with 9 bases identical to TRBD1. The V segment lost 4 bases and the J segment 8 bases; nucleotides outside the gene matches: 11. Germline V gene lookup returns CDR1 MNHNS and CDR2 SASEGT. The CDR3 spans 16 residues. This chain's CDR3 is CASSGLPGQGSGELFF. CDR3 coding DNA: TGTGCCAGCAGTGGCCTACCGGGACAGGGATCGGGGGAGCTGTTTTTT.

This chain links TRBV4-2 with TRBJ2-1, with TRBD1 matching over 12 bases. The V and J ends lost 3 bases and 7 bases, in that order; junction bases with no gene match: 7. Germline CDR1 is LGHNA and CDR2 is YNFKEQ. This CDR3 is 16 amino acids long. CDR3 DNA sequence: TGTGCCAGCAGCCAGATGGGACAGGGGGCATGGAATGAGCAGTTCTTC. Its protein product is CASSQMGQGAWNEQFF.

The CDR3 sequence: CASSSTTTDTQYF. In DNA, the CDR3 is TGCGCCAGCAGCTCCACTACGACAGATACGCAGTATTTT. This chain uses TRBV5-1 with TRBJ2-3; D is unresolved. Germline V gene lookup returns CDR1 SGHRS and CDR2 YFSETQ. The CDR3 totals 13 residues. V lost 3 bases to trimming and J lost 3 bases, with 8 bases between them.

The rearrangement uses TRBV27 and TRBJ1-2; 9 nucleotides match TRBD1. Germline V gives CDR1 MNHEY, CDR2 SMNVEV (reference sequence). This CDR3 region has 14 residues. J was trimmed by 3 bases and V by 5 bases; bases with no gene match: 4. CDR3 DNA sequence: TGTGCCAGCAGTCCCCGGACAGGGGACTATGGCTACACCTTC. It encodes CASSPRTGDYGYTF.

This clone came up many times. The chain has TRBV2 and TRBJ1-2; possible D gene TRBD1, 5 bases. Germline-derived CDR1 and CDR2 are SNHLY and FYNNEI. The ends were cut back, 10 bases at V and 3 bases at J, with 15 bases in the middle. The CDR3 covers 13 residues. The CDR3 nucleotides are TGTGCCAATAAACGTGACAGCCACTATGGCTACACCTTC. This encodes CANKRDSHYGYTF.

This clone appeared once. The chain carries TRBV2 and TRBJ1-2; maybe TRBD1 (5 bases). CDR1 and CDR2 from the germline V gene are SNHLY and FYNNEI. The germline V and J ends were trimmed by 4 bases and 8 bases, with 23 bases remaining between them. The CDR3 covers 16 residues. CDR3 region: CASSVAGHKTYVGYTF. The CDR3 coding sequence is TGTGCCAGCAGTGTTGCCGGACACAAAACCTATGTAGGCTACACCTTC.

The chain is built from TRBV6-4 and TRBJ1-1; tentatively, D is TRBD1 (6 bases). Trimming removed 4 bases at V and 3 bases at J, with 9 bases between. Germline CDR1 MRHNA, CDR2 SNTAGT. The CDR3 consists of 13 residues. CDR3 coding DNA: TGTGCCAGCAGTGCACAGGGTGACACTGAAGCTTTCTTT. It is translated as CASSAQGDTEAFF.

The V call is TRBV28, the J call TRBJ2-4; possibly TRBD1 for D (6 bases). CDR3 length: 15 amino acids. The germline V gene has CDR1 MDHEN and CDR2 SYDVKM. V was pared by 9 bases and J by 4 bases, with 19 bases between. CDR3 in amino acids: CASLSRGTPKNIQYF. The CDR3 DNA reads TGTGCCAGTCTGTCAAGGGGGACACCTAAAAACATTCAGTACTTC. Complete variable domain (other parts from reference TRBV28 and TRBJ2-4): DVKVTQSSRYLVKRTGEKVFLECVQDMDHENMFWYRQDPGLGLRLIYFSYDVKMKEKGDIPEGYSVSREKKERFSLILESASTNQTSMYLCASLSRGTPKNIQYFGAGTRLSVL.

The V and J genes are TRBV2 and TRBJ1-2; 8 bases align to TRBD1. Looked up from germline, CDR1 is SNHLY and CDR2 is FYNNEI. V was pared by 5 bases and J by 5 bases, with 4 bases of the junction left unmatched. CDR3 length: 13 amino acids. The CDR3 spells CASSPRTGYGYTF. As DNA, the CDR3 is TGTGCCAGCAGTCCCCGGACAGGGTATGGCTACACCTTC.

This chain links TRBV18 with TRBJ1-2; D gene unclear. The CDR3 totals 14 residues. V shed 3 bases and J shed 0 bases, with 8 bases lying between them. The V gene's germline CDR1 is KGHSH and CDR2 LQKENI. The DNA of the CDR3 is TGTGCCAGCTCACCTCCCTCTTCTAACTATGGCTACACCTTC. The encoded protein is CASSPPSSNYGYTF.

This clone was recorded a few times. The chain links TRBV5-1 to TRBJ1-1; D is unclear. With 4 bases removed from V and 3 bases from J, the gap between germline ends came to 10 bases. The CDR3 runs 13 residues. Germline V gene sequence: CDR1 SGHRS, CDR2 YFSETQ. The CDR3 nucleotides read TGCGCCAGCAGCCCGAACGGTGACACTGAAGCTTTCTTT. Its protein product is CASSPNGDTEAFF.

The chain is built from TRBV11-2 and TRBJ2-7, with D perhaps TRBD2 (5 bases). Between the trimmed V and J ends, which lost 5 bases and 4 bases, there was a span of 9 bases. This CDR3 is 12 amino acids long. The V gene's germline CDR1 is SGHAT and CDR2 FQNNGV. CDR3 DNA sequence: TGTGCCAGCAGCCCGCTAGCTTACGAGCAGTACTTC. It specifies CASSPLAYEQYF. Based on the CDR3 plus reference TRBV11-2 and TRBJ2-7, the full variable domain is EAGVAQSPRYKIIEKRQSVAFWCNPISGHATLYWYQQILGQGPKLLIQFQNNGVVDDSQLPKDRFSAERLKGVDSTLKIQPAKLEDSAVYLCASSPLAYEQYFGPGTRLTVT.

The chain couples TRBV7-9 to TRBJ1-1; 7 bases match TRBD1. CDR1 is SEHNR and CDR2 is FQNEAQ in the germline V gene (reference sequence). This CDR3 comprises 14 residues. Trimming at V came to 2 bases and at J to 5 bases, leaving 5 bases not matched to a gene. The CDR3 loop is CASSLSGGRTEAFF. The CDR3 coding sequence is TGTGCCAGCAGCTTATCAGGGGGGAGGACTGAAGCTTTCTTT.